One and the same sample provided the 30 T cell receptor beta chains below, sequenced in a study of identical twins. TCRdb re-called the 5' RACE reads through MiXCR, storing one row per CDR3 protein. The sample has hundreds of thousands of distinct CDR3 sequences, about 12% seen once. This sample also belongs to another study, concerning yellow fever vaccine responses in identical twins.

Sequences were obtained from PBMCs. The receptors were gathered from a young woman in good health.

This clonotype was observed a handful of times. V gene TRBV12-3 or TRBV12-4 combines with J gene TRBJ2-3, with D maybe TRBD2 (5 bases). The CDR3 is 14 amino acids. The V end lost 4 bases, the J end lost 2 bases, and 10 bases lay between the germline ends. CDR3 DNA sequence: TGTGCCAGCAGTTCGGGGTCTAACACAGATACGCAGTATTTT. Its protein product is CASSSGSNTDTQYF.

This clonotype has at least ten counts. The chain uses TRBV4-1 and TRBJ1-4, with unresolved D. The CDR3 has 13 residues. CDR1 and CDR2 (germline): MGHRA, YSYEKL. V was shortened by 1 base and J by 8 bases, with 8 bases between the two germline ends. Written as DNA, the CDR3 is TGCGCCAGCAGCCAAGGGCCTTTGGAAAAACTGTTTTTT. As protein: CASSQGPLEKLFF.

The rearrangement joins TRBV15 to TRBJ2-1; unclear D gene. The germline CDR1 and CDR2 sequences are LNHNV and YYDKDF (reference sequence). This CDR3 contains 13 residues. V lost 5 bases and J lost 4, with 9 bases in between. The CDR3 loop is CATSSDPYNEQFF. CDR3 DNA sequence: TGTGCCACCAGCTCTGACCCATACAATGAGCAGTTCTTC.

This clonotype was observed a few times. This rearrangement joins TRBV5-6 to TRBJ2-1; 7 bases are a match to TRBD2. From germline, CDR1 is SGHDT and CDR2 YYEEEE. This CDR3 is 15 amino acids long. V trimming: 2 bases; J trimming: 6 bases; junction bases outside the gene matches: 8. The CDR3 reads CASSFPAGAGNEQFF. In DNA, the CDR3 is TGTGCCAGCAGCTTCCCGGCGGGAGCTGGCAATGAGCAGTTCTTC. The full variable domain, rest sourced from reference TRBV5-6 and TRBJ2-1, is DAGVTQSPTHLIKTRGQQVTLRCSPKSGHDTVSWYQQALGQGPQFIFQYYEEEERQRGNFPDRFSGHQFPNYSSELNVNALLLGDSALYLCASSFPAGAGNEQFFGPGTRLTVL.

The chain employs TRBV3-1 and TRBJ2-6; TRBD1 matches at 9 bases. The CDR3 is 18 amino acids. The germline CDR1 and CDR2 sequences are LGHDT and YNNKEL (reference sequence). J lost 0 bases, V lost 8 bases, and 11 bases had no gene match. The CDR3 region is CASCTRTGVFSGANVLTF. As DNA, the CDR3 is TGTGCCAGCTGTACGAGGACAGGGGTGTTCTCTGGGGCCAACGTCCTGACTTTC. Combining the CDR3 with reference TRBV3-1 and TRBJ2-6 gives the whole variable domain DTAVSQTPKYLVTQMGNDKSIKCEQNLGHDTMYWYKQDSKKFLKIMFSYNNKELIINETVPNRFSPKSPDKAHLNLHINSLELGDSAVYFCASCTRTGVFSGANVLTFGAGSRLTVL.

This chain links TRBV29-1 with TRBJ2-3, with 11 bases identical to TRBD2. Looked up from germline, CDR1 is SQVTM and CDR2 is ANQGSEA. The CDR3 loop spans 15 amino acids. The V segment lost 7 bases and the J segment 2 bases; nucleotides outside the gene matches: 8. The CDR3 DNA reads TGCAGCGGCGCACTAGCGGGAGTTCCCACAGATACGCAGTATTTT. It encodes CSGALAGVPTDTQYF.

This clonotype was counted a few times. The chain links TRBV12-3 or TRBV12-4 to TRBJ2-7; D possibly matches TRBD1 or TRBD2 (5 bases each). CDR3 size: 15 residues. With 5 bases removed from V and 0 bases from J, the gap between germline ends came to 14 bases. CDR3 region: CASSLYSGPSYEQYV. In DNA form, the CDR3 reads TGTGCCAGCAGTCTTTACTCGGGGCCCTCCTACGAGCAGTACGTC.

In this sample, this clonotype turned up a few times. CDR3 residues: CATSRVPLGEQYV. The CDR3 DNA is TGTGCCACCAGCAGAGTCCCCCTGGGAGAGCAGTACGTC. This chain connects TRBV15 to TRBJ2-7; D not certain. The CDR3 consists of 13 residues. Germline CDR1 and CDR2: LNHNV and YYDKDF (reference sequence). V was clipped by 1 base and J by 7 bases, with 11 bases between them.

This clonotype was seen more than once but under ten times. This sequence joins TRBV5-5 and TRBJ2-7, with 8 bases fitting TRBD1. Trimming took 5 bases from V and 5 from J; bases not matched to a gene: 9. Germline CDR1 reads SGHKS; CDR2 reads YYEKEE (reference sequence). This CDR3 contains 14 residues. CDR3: CASSSDRGLHEQYF. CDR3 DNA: TGTGCCAGCAGTTCCGACAGGGGCCTCCACGAGCAGTACTTC. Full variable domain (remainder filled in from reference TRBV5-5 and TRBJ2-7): DAGVTQSPTHLIKTRGQQVTLRCSPISGHKSVSWYQQVLGQGPQFIFQYYEKEERGRGNFPDRFSARQFPNYSSELNVNALLLGDSALYLCASSSDRGLHEQYFGPGTRLTVT.

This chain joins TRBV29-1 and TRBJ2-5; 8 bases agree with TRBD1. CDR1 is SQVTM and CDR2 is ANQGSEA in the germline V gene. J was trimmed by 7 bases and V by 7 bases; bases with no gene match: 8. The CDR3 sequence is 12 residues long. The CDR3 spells CSADREVGTQYF. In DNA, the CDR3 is TGCAGCGCGGACAGGGAGGTGGGGACCCAGTACTTC.

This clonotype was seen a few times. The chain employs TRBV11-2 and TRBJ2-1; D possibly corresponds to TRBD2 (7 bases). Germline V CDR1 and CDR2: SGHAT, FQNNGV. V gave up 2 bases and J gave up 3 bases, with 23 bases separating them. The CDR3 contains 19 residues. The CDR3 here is CASSLRGGGSRTLYNEQFF. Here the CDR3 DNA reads TGTGCCAGCAGCTTAAGGGGGGGTGGATCGCGTACTCTCTACAATGAGCAGTTCTTC.

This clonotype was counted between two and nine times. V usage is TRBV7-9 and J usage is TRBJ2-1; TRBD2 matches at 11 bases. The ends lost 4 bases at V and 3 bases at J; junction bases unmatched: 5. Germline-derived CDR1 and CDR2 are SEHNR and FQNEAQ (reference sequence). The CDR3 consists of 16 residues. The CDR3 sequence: CASSSLTSGIYNEQFF. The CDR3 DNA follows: TGTGCCAGCAGCTCCCTGACTAGCGGGATCTACAATGAGCAGTTCTTC.

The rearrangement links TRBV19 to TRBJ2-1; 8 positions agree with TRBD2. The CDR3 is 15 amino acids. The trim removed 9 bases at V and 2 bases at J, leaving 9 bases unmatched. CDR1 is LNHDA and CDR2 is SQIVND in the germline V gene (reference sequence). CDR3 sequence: CASLSGMGPYNEQFF. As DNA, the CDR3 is TGTGCCAGCCTTAGCGGGATGGGGCCCTACAATGAGCAGTTCTTC.

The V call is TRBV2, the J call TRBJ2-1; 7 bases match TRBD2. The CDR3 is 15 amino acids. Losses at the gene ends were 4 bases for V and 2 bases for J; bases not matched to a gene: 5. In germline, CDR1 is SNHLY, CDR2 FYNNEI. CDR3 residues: CASSALAETYNEQFF. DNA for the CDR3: TGTGCCAGCAGTGCCCTAGCGGAAACCTACAATGAGCAGTTCTTC.

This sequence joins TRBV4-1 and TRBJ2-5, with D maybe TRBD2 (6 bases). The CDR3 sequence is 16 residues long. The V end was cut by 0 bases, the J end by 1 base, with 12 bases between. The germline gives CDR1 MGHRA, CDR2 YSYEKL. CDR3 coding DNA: TGCGCCAGCAGCCAAGACGACCGACTAGGCCAAGAGACCCAGTACTTC. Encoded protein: CASSQDDRLGQETQYF.

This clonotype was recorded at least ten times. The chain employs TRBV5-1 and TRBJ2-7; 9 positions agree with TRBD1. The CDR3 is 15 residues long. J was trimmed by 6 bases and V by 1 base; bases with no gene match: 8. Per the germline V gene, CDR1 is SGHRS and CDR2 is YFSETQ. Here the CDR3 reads CASSLRDRVTREQYF. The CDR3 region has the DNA TGCGCCAGCAGCTTGAGGGACAGGGTAACACGCGAGCAGTACTTC.

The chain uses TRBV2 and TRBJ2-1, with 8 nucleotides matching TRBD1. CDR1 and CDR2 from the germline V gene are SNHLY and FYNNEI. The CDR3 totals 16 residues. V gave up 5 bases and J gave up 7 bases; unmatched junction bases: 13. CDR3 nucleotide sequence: TGTGCCAGCAGTCCAACCACAGGGGGTAATCGGAATGAGCAGTTCTTC. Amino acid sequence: CASSPTTGGNRNEQFF.

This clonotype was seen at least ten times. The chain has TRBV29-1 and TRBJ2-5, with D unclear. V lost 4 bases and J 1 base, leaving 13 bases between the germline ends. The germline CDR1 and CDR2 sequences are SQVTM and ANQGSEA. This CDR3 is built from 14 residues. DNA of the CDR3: TGCAGCGTTGTGGGAAAATACGCCCAAGAGACCCAGTACTTC. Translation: CSVVGKYAQETQYF.

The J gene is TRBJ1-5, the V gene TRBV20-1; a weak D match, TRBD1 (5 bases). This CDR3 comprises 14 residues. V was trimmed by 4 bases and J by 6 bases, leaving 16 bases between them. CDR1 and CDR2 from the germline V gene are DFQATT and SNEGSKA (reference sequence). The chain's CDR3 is CSATLTSQGQPQHF. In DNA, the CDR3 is TGCAGTGCTACCTTGACCTCCCAGGGTCAGCCCCAGCATTTT.

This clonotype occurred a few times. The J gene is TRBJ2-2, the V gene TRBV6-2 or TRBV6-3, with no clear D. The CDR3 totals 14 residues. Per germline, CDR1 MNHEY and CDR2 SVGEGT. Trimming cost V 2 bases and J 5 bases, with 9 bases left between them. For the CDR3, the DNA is TGTGCCAGCAGTTACGGGATACGAACCGGGGAGCTGTTTTTT. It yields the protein CASSYGIRTGELFF.

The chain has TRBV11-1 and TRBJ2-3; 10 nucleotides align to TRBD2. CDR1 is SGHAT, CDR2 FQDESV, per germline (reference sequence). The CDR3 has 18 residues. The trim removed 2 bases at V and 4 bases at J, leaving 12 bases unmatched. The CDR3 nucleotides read TGTGCCAGCAGCTTAAGGTTTCTAGCGGGAGTCCAGGCAGATACGCAGTATTTT. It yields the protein CASSLRFLAGVQADTQYF.

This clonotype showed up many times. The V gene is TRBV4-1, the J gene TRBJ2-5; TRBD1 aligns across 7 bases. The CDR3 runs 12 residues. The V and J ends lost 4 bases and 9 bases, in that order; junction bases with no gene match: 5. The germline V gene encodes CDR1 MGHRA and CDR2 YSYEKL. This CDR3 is CASSLATGPQYF. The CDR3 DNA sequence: TGCGCCAGCAGCCTAGCGACAGGGCCCCAGTACTTC.

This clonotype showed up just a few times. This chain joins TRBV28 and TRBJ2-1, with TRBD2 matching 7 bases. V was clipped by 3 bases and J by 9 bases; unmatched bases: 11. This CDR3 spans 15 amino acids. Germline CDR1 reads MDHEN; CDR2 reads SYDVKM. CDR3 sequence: CASSLSGARWREQFF. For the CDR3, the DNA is TGTGCCAGCAGTTTGAGCGGGGCGCGATGGCGTGAGCAGTTCTTC.

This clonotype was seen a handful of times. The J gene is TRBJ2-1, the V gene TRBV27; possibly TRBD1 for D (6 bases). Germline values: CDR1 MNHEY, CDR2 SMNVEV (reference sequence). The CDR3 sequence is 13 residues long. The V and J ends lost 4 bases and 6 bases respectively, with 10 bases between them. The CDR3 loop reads CASSWGLLNEQFF. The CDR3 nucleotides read TGTGCCAGCAGTTGGGGGCTCCTCAATGAGCAGTTCTTC.

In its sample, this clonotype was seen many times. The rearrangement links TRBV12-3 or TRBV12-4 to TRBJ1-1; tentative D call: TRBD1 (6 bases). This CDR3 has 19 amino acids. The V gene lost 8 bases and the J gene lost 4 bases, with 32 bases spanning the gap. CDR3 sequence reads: CASASRGGGVRYQGTEAFF. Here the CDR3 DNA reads TGTGCCAGCGCGTCCCGCGGGGGGGGCGTAAGATACCAGGGCACTGAAGCTTTCTTT.

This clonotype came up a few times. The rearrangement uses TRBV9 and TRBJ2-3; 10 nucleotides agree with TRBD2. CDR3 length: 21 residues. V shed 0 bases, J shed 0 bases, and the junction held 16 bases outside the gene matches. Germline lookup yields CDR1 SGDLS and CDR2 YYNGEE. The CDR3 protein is CASSVAPRGWKAGGSTDTQYF. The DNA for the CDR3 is TGTGCCAGCAGCGTAGCCCCGCGGGGTTGGAAAGCGGGGGGGAGCACAGATACGCAGTATTTT.

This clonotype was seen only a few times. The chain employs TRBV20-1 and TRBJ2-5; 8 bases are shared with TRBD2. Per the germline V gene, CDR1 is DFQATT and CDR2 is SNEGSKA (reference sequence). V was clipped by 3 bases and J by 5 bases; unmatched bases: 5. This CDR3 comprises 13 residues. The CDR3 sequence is CSASLAGRETQYF. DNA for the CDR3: TGCAGTGCTAGCTTAGCGGGGAGGGAGACCCAGTACTTC.

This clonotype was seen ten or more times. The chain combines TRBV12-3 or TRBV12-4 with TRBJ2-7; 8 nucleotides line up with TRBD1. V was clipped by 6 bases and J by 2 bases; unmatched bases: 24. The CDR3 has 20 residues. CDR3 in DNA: TGTGCCAGCAGCCTTCACCTTGGGACAGGCCCCACATATCTGGCCTACGAGCAGTACTTC. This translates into CASSLHLGTGPTYLAYEQYF.

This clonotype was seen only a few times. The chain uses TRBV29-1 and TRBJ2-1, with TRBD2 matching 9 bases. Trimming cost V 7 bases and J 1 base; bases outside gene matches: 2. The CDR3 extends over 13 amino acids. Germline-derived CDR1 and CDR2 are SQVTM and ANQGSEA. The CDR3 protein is CSGSGGSYNEQFF. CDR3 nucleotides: TGCAGCGGGAGCGGGGGGTCCTACAATGAGCAGTTCTTC.

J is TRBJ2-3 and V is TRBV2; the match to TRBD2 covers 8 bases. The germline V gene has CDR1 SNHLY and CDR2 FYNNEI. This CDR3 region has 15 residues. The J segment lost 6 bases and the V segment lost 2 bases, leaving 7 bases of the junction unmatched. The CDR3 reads CASSESGTSYDTQYF. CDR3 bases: TGTGCCAGCAGTGAATCCGGGACTAGTTACGATACGCAGTATTTT.